Presented here are 31 T cell receptor beta chains from one specimen sequenced in a study of T cell responses to AZD1222 COVID-19 vaccine (dated by TCRdb to about 2021). What this sample's time point label stands for: baseline before first vaccination. The method was the immunoSEQ multiplex PCR assay. The immuneACCESS repertoire file appears here via TCRdb, limited to in-frame rearrangements. These files lack a portion of the clones; in checked studies, under half of the deficit traces to unresolved V genes, and the cause of the others is not known. The sample yields 95,000 to 150,000 clones; 85% to 90% were counted once. Approximately 3.4% of the sample comes from the top ten. This specimen was peripheral blood, taken on day 0 of AZD1222 vaccination. These receptor sequences come from an adult in good health.

The chain couples TRBV7-2 to TRBJ2-1; no definite D call. V lost 1 base and J 7 bases, leaving 5 bases between the germline ends. The CDR3 length is 12 residues. The germline CDR1 and CDR2 sequences are SGHTA and FQGNSA. This CDR3 is CASSLVVNEQFF. The CDR3 DNA reads as TGTGCCAGCAGCTTAGTCGTAAATGAGCAGTTCTTC.

As DNA, the CDR3 is TGTGCCAGCAGCCGGGCGGGAGACGCAGATACGCAGTATTTT. Its translation is CASSRAGDADTQYF. The chain employs TRBV11-3 and TRBJ2-3; TRBD2 agrees at 7 bases. Germline trimming cut 5 bases from V and 4 bases from J; bases unmatched to any gene: 6. This CDR3 comprises 14 residues. Germline V gene sequence: CDR1 SGHNT, CDR2 YENEEA.

V is TRBV2 and J is TRBJ1-2, with D possibly being TRBD1 (6 bases). CDR1 SNHLY and CDR2 FYNNEI come from the germline V gene. V dropped 3 bases and J dropped 3 bases, with 11 bases sitting between them. The CDR3 has 14 amino acids. The chain's CDR3 is CASSDTGADYGYTF. CDR3 DNA: TGTGCCAGCAGTGACACGGGGGCGGACTATGGCTACACCTTC.

The V gene is TRBV30, the J gene TRBJ1-5; tentatively, D is TRBD1 (5 bases). There are 16 residues in the CDR3. Trimming stripped 4 bases from V and 4 bases from J, with 20 bases between. In germline, CDR1 is GTSNPN, CDR2 SVGIG (reference sequence). The CDR3 reads CAWNGRDRGLNQPQHF. CDR3 bases: TGTGCCTGGAACGGTCGGGACCGCGGTCTGAATCAGCCCCAGCATTTT.

This clone came up once. This sequence joins TRBV14 and TRBJ2-7; weak D call: TRBD2 (5 bases). The CDR3 covers 13 residues. Germline V gene data show CDR1 as SGHDN and CDR2 as FVKESK. V gave up 0 bases and J gave up 7 bases, with 10 bases separating them. CDR3 DNA sequence: TGTGCCAGCAGCCAAGAAAACCGCGGGGAGCAGTACTTC. Protein sequence: CASSQENRGEQYF.

V and J are TRBV3-1 (or the pseudogene TRBV3-2) and TRBJ1-4; D gene unclear. This CDR3 is 14 amino acids long. Germline CDR1 is LGHDT and CDR2 is YNNKEL (reference sequence). Trimming pared 1 base from V and 3 bases from J, leaving 6 bases between. The CDR3 coding sequence is TGTGCCAGCAGCCAAGCCGTAGCTAATGAAAAACTGTTTTTT. It translates to CASSQAVANEKLFF.

J is TRBJ1-1 and V is TRBV19; tentatively, D is TRBD1 (6 bases). Germline CDR1 and CDR2: LNHDA and SQIVND (reference sequence). Trimming took off 5 bases at V and 4 bases at J, with 17 bases between the two ends. CDR3 size: 15 residues. CDR3 amino acids: CASSSVTGWVTEAFF. CDR3 sequence (DNA): TGTGCCAGTAGTTCCGTAACAGGGTGGGTCACTGAAGCTTTCTTT.

V and J are TRBV5-6 and TRBJ2-7; 9 nucleotides line up with TRBD1. Germline V gives CDR1 SGHDT, CDR2 YYEEEE. This CDR3 has 15 amino acids. With V trimmed by 0 bases and J by 5 bases, 6 bases remained unmatched. This CDR3 is CASSLAGTGYHEQYF. The DNA for the CDR3 is TGTGCCAGCAGCTTGGCCGGGACAGGGTACCACGAGCAGTACTTC. Full variable domain (rest looked up from reference TRBV5-6 and TRBJ2-7): DAGVTQSPTHLIKTRGQQVTLRCSPKSGHDTVSWYQQALGQGPQFIFQYYEEEERQRGNFPDRFSGHQFPNYSSELNVNALLLGDSALYLCASSLAGTGYHEQYFGPGTRLTVT.

Comment on this clone: A read error may produce the germline difference seen at one junction end. V is TRBV7-3 and J is TRBJ1-6; D is perhaps TRBD1 (5 bases). CDR1 is SGHTA and CDR2 is FQGTGA in the germline V gene. This CDR3 has 14 amino acids. DNA of the CDR3: TGTGCCAGCAGCATAACAGGTCCTGATTCACCCCTCCACTTT. This codes for CASSITGPDSPLHF.

The V and J genes are TRBV28 and TRBJ1-6; 7 nucleotides align to TRBD1. The V and J ends lost 3 bases and 0 bases, in that order; junction bases with no gene match: 8. The CDR3 has 18 residues. Germline CDR1 MDHEN, CDR2 SYDVKM. CDR3 nucleotides: TGTGCCAGCAGTTTGGACCCCAGGGGGAGCTCCTATAATTCACCCCTCCACTTT. Protein: CASSLDPRGSSYNSPLHF. Full variable domain (outside the CDR3, taken from reference TRBV28 and TRBJ1-6): DVKVTQSSRYLVKRTGEKVFLECVQDMDHENMFWYRQDPGLGLRLIYFSYDVKMKEKGDIPEGYSVSREKKERFSLILESASTNQTSMYLCASSLDPRGSSYNSPLHFGNGTRLTVT.

The chain carries TRBV9 and TRBJ1-4; weak D call: TRBD1 (5 bases). Trimming shortened V by 3 bases and J by 4 bases, and 16 bases separated the two germline ends. The CDR3 covers 16 residues. Germline CDR1 reads SGDLS; CDR2 reads YYNGEE. CDR3 DNA: TGTGCCAGCAGCGCGGCCCCGGGGGGGGTTAATGAAAAACTGTTTTTT. Translation gives CASSAAPGGVNEKLFF.

This chain's CDR3 is CAISEGGIGGYTF. The CDR3, as DNA: TGTGCCATCAGTGAGGGGGGGATTGGTGGCTACACCTTC. V usage is TRBV10-3 and J usage is TRBJ1-2; D perhaps matches TRBD1 (5 bases). Trimming cost V 2 bases and J 7 bases, with 11 bases left between them. There are 13 residues in the CDR3. CDR1 is ENHRY, CDR2 SYGVKD, per germline.

This chain joins TRBV9 and TRBJ1-1; weak D call: TRBD1 (5 bases). V dropped 0 bases and J dropped 3 bases, with 21 bases sitting between them. Germline assignment: CDR1 SGDLS and CDR2 YYNGEE. The CDR3 length is 18 residues. The CDR3 region is CASSVGEGYRLRDTEAFF. The CDR3 region has the DNA TGTGCCAGCAGCGTAGGGGAGGGGTACAGGCTACGCGACACTGAAGCTTTCTTT.

This clone was recorded many times. The V and J genes are TRBV10-3 and TRBJ1-1; D remains ambiguous. The CDR3 runs to 11 residues. Trimming pared 0 bases from V and 12 bases from J, leaving 8 bases between. From germline, CDR1 is ENHRY and CDR2 SYGVKD. This CDR3 is CAISESEGTFF. CDR3 bases: TGTGCCATCAGTGAGTCAGAAGGTACTTTCTTT.

The table lists this clone with many counts. The J gene is TRBJ2-7, the V gene TRBV2, with D unresolved. CDR3 length: 15 amino acids. V was shortened by 7 bases and J by 0 bases, with 16 bases between the two germline ends. Germline CDR1 and CDR2: SNHLY and FYNNEI. The CDR3 nucleotides read TGTGCCAGCATACGAGTCCCAACCAGCTCCTACGAGCAGTACTTC. Its protein is CASIRVPTSSYEQYF.

The CDR3 protein is CASSEDPVEPEAFF. For the CDR3, the DNA is TGTGCCAGTAGTGAGGACCCCGTGGAGCCCGAAGCTTTCTTT. This chain uses TRBV19 with TRBJ1-1, with D unclear. The CDR3 is 14 residues long. The V gene lost 5 bases and the J gene lost 8 bases, with 18 bases spanning the gap. Germline lookup yields CDR1 LNHDA and CDR2 SQIVND (reference sequence).

This chain uses TRBV28 with TRBJ1-2; 10 bases are a match to TRBD1. The CDR3 spans 13 residues. After removal of 8 bases from V and 8 bases from J, the junction contained 8 bases not matched to a gene. From germline, CDR1 is MDHEN and CDR2 SYDVKM. This CDR3 reads CASLTGGQGGYTF. The CDR3 DNA follows: TGTGCCAGCCTCACGGGGGGACAGGGGGGCTACACCTTC.

In this sample, this clone turned up once. The V call is TRBV10-3, the J call TRBJ2-3; no clear D. V was clipped by 2 bases and J by 4 bases, with 10 bases between them. This CDR3 is built from 14 residues. CDR1 and CDR2 (germline): ENHRY, SYGVKD. CDR3 loop: CAISEAHAADTQYF. In nucleotides, the CDR3 is TGTGCCATCAGTGAGGCCCATGCAGCAGATACGCAGTATTTT.

In this sample, this clone turned up once. In DNA form, the CDR3 reads TGTGCCAGCAGCACCCCCGGGGAAACACGCTACACCTTC. Its translation: CASSTPGETRYTF. This sequence joins TRBV27 and TRBJ1-2; D uncertain. The length of the CDR3 is 13 residues. Looked up from germline, CDR1 is MNHEY and CDR2 is SMNVEV (reference sequence). V was shortened by 6 bases and J by 9 bases, with 17 bases between the two germline ends.

The V gene is TRBV25-1, the J gene TRBJ1-2, with TRBD1 as a possible D gene (5 bases). The CDR3 contains 12 residues. Germline CDR1 and CDR2: MGHDK and SYGVNS. Trimming left V 10 bases short and J 2 bases short, with 11 bases between. This CDR3 reads CATRQTNYGYTF. The CDR3 coding sequence is TGTGCCACCCGACAGACAAACTATGGCTACACCTTC.

The CDR3 sequence: CASSQLWNTEAFF. Written as DNA, the CDR3 is TGTGCCAGCAGCCAACTGTGGAACACTGAAGCTTTCTTT. The rearrangement uses TRBV3-1 (or the pseudogene TRBV3-2) and TRBJ1-1; D not certain. The CDR3 extends over 13 amino acids. V was pared by 2 bases and J by 1 base, with 5 bases between. The V gene's germline CDR1 is LGHDT and CDR2 YNNKEL (reference sequence).

The chain has TRBV19 and TRBJ2-2, with 13 bases matching TRBD2. The CDR3 sequence is 19 residues long. The V gene end was trimmed by 6 bases and the J gene end by 0 bases; junction bases not matched to a gene: 10. CDR1 and CDR2 (germline): LNHDA, SQIVND (reference sequence). The CDR3 region has the DNA TGTGCCAGTAGGCTATCGGGACTAGCGGGAAACCCGAACACCGGGGAGCTGTTTTTT. This translates into CASRLSGLAGNPNTGELFF.

The V and J genes are TRBV28 and TRBJ2-7; a possible D gene is TRBD1 (6 bases). V lost 4 bases, J lost 0 bases, and 10 bases lay in between. There are 14 residues in the CDR3. The germline V gene encodes CDR1 MDHEN and CDR2 SYDVKM. CDR3 sequence reads: CASSYDRLSYEQYF. The CDR3 nucleotides are TGTGCCAGCAGTTATGACAGGCTCTCCTACGAGCAGTACTTC.

The V and J genes are TRBV5-6 and TRBJ2-7; TRBD2 matches 7 bases. There are 15 residues in the CDR3. Germline V gene sequence: CDR1 SGHDT, CDR2 YYEEEE. J gave up 3 bases and V 3 bases, and 9 bases lay outside the gene matches. CDR3 nucleotides: TGTGCCAGCAGCTCCCTAGCGGAGAAGCTCTACGAGCAGTACTTC. Amino acids: CASSSLAEKLYEQYF.

CDR3 nucleotide sequence: TGTGCCAGCAGTGACGCAGGGCGGGGAGATACGCAGTATTTT. Translating it yields CASSDAGRGDTQYF. This chain links TRBV6-4 with TRBJ2-3; a weak D match, TRBD2 (6 bases). The V end lost 2 bases, the J end lost 5 bases, and 11 bases lay between the germline ends. Germline V gives CDR1 MRHNA, CDR2 SNTAGT. This CDR3 has 14 amino acids.

This clone was observed a single time. This rearrangement joins TRBV9 to TRBJ2-2; 12 nucleotides line up with TRBD2. Germline trimming cut 3 bases from V and 5 bases from J; bases unmatched to any gene: 5. CDR3 length: 16 residues. The germline CDR1 and CDR2 sequences are SGDLS and YYNGEE. The CDR3 DNA reads TGTGCCAGCAGCGCTAGCGGGAGGGCCCGGACCGGGGAGCTGTTTTTT. Protein: CASSASGRARTGELFF.

The gene calls are TRBV28 and TRBJ1-2; D uncertain. Trimming stripped 7 bases from V and 1 base from J, with 10 bases between. In germline, CDR1 is MDHEN, CDR2 SYDVKM. The CDR3 has 13 residues. CDR3 amino acids: CASKQPINYGYTF. Here the CDR3 DNA reads TGTGCCAGCAAGCAGCCAATTAACTATGGCTACACCTTC.

The genes are TRBV6-5 and TRBJ1-5; D is perhaps TRBD1 (5 bases). This CDR3 is 12 amino acids long. V dropped 6 bases and J dropped 6 bases, with 9 bases sitting between them. Per the germline V gene, CDR1 is MNHEY and CDR2 is SVGAGI. The CDR3 DNA is TGTGCCAGCAGCCCGACAGCTCAGCCCCAGCATTTT. This encodes CASSPTAQPQHF.

The rearrangement links TRBV29-1 to TRBJ1-4; D remains ambiguous. Germline CDR1 is SQVTM and CDR2 is ANQGSEA. This CDR3 has 15 residues. Trimming took 8 bases from V and 4 from J, leaving 20 bases between them. Here the CDR3 reads CSLYGTADHNEKLFF. DNA of the CDR3: TGCAGCTTATACGGAACAGCCGATCATAATGAAAAACTGTTTTTT.

This chain uses TRBV4-1 with TRBJ2-7; 9 bases fit TRBD1. V lost 4 bases and J lost 7; bases outside the gene matches: 5. Germline CDR1 MGHRA, CDR2 YSYEKL. The CDR3 has 13 residues. CDR3 in amino acids: CASSPGQGWEQYF. Here the CDR3 DNA reads TGCGCCAGCAGCCCGGGACAGGGCTGGGAGCAGTACTTC.

This chain connects TRBV6-2 or TRBV6-3 to TRBJ1-5; D remains ambiguous. Germline lookup yields CDR1 MNHEY and CDR2 SVGEGT. CDR3 length equals 14 residues. The V end lost 4 bases, the J end lost 7 bases, and 14 bases lay between the germline ends. CDR3 bases: TGTGCCAGCAGTTCTTTCCAGGCCGGCCAGCCCCAGCATTTT. It translates to CASSSFQAGQPQHF.